Below, one T cell receptor (beta chain) is given with its context. This clonotype was recorded at least ten times. No cognate antigen has been identified for it. The record has no base qualities; no much larger clone is one base away. The data stem from a study of regulatory T cells in long-lasting Graves disease listed by TCRdb under 2021. About the investigation overall: Newly diagnosed Graves' disease patients had taken antithyroid drugs for less than 3 months. The study took place in China and was registered as a clinical trial. Persistent Graves' disease patients were compared with newly diagnosed Graves' disease patients by peripheral blood TCR sequencing and RNA sequencing. A total of roughly 35 samples underwent TCR sequencing: about 13 from persistent and approximately 20 from newly diagnosed Graves' disease patients. What the authors observed across the whole study: Only peripheral blood was studied, because thyroid tissue, the primary lesion, was inaccessible. Persistent Graves' disease patients showed lower TCR Shannon entropy and fewer highly expanded clones than newly diagnosed patients, suggesting clonal expansion. Sequencing and analysis were restricted to the TCR beta chain. TRBV28, TRBJ1-2 and TRBJ2-5 were preferentially used in persistent disease, while TRBV20-1 and TRBJ2-1 were favored in newly diagnosed disease. The authors noted that the small sample size was a limitation that may lower accuracy. A larger number of public clonotypes was shared among persistent patients (about 2,700) than among newly diagnosed patients (around 870).

The time point label here, explained by the study, means: newly diagnosed GD, antithyroid drugs for less than 3 months. For both TCR sequencing and RNA sequencing, RNA was extracted from PBMCs using TRIzol. Graves' disease was diagnosed according to American Thyroid Association guidelines. Recruitment of patients was carried out at an endocrinology department in Xi'an, China. Each patient gave approximately 10 milliliters of peripheral blood, collected in an EDTA anticoagulant tube. Ficoll Paque Plus density gradient separation was used to isolate PBMCs, and no further T cell sorting was done. An Agilent 2100 Bioanalyzer and agarose gel were used to check RNA quality, and a NanoDrop 2000 was used to measure RNA concentration. Library prep was done by multiplex PCR. Sequencing was carried out with an Illumina HiSeq 4000. CDR3 regions were amplified by Arm-PCR with iRepertoire HTBI primers to construct TCR beta libraries. PCR products were gel purified before sequencing. From the authors' description of their analysis: Gene usage analysis of CDR3 amino acid clonotypes used the approximately 62 TRBV and more than 13 TRBJ segments found across samples. COPE and FqMerger were used to merge filtered high-quality paired reads into contigs. Contigs were aligned with BLAST to IMGT TRBV, TRBD and TRBJ reference genes, and CDR3 was defined per IMGT. Clonotypes above 0.1% frequency were classified as highly expanded clones. Shannon entropy served as the measure of repertoire diversity, while the Gini coefficient captured V-J evenness. A clonotype was considered public if more than one individual shared it. The raw public reads went through TCRdb reprocessing: fastp at Q25, MiXCR clone calling, in-frame beta chains kept. Each CDR3 protein gets just one entry, which takes the most common genes and DNA from the rows behind it. TCRdb, not the original authors, processed these V and J calls. The sample table shows approximately 350,000 distinct CDR3 sequences, and roughly a sixth are seen once. Roughly 29% of the sample belongs to the ten largest clones.

V loses 6 bases, J loses 1 base, and the germline ends lie 13 bases apart. CDR1 SGHTA and CDR2 FQGNSA were looked up in the germline V gene. The CDR3, from cysteine to phenylalanine, totals 14 residues. Just the 42-base CDR3 DNA is kept, in frame starting at base 1. The sample was also linked to a second study, of T cells in Graves' hyperthyroidism and ophthalmopathy. That second publication adds: A patient counted as having stable Graves' hyperthyroidism if no progression to ophthalmopathy occurred over 18 months of follow-up. Hyperthyroidism patients were newly diagnosed, with disease duration under 2 months, and aged 18 to 65 years. The study excluded patients with uncontrolled infections, other autoimmune diseases, pregnancy or lactation. Diagnoses were established on the basis of clinical symptoms, serum thyroxine and TRAb, thyroid ultrasound, and orbital computed tomography. The TCR CDR3 was subjected to a first round of RT-PCR using the HTBI primer set and the Qiagen OneStep RT-PCR kit. Most expanded thyroid clonotypes (frequency above 0.001) were also detected in blood, suggesting blood repertoires may reflect thyroid immune responses. A 13 V-J signature model separated ophthalmopathy from stable hyperthyroidism, with about 90% sensitivity and roughly 81% specificity in cross-validation and 80%/75% in testing. In validation, the model predicted progression to ophthalmopathy a median of roughly 6.2 months before onset, with about 67% sensitivity and more than 72% specificity. To identify TCR V-J signatures that set the groups apart, the researchers used a discovery cohort of about a hundred patients, made up of 40 to 45 with Graves' ophthalmopathy and some 56 with stable Graves' hyperthyroidism. Prospective prediction of ophthalmopathy was tested in an independent validation cohort consisting of 18 hyperthyroidism patients and 17 patients who later progressed to ophthalmopathy. The approximately 100 discovery patients were divided at random into training and test sets in a 7:3 ratio. The study also compared thyroid tissue and blood T-cell repertoires from more than five Graves' hyperthyroidism patients. After sampling, hyperthyroidism patients received methimazole starting at 30 mg daily, and ophthalmopathy patients received high-dose intravenous methylprednisolone. A second multiplex PCR round built the libraries, followed by size selection and purification. Paired-end sequencing of the libraries was performed with 100 bp reads on an Illumina HiSeq2000. SOAPnuke was used to process the raw data, throwing out any read that contained adapters or uncalled bases, had a mean Phred below 15, or lacked an exact constant-primer or identifier match. High-quality paired reads were merged with COPE v1.2.5, and unique nucleotide sequences were defined as clonotypes. Clonotypes were aligned to IMGT TRBV, TRBD and TRBJ reference segments using MiTCR v1.1. The analysis included only V-J combinations with a frequency above 0.0001, which together covered 98% to 99.2% of the repertoires. A TCS score was defined as the ratio between F50 (clonal expansion) and ExV (chaos), using BLOSUM62-based TCRdist between CDR3 peptides within each V-J. Welch's t-statistics and random forest reduced 514 V-J features to fewer than 15, which were used in a naive Bayes classifier (R e1071). Sample size was not statistically predetermined, and blinding of investigators to group allocation was not performed. TCR Vbeta CDR3 sequencing of 130 to 150 peripheral blood samples (roughly 43 ophthalmopathy, 75 to 80 hyperthyroidism and some 17 progressor patients) is reported in the paper.

This specimen was peripheral blood mononuclear cells (PBMCs), taken at new diagnosis, from a patient treated with antithyroid drugs. The chain links TRBV7-2 with TRBJ2-7; TRBD1 could be the D gene, as 5 bases match. This clonotype was obtained from a man aged 40-55 years with Graves disease. Donor details come from another sample of the same person, matched by shared clones. In nucleotide form, the sequence is TGTGCCAGCAGTCCCGGACATTGGTCCTACGAGCAGTACTTC. Its protein is CASSPGHWSYEQYF.